One sample yielded the 4 T cell receptor beta chains listed below, sequenced in a study of control samples from healthy donors and cancer patients. Only in-frame clones appear in the TCRdb table, and some are missing; sequencing was by immunoSEQ multiplex PCR. Of approximately 130,000 clones listed, 80% to 90% were seen once; the top ten hold around 8.7%. The sequencing sample was made of blood. The source of these receptors is a man in his forties in good health.

The rearrangement uses TRBV2 and TRBJ2-6; D uncertain. Germline assignment: CDR1 SNHLY and CDR2 FYNNEI. The CDR3 loop spans 14 amino acids. The V end lost 5 bases, the J end lost 0 bases, and 5 bases lay between the germline ends. Here the CDR3 DNA reads TGTGCCAGCAGTCCGAGCTCTGGGGCCAACGTCCTGACTTTC. It is translated as CASSPSSGANVLTF.

There are a few counts of this clone. Other DNA variants within this sample encode the same CDR3. V gene TRBV4-1 combines with J gene TRBJ1-3; tentatively, D is TRBD1 (5 bases). This CDR3 has 15 residues. The germline CDR1 and CDR2 sequences are MGHRA and YSYEKL. Trimming took 1 base from V and 4 from J, leaving 11 bases between them. The DNA of the CDR3 is TGCGCCAGCAGCCAAGGGGGGGGGTCCGGAAACACCATATATTTT. Amino acid sequence: CASSQGGGSGNTIYF.

The J gene is TRBJ2-2, the V gene TRBV7-2; D ambiguous. Trimming left V 0 bases short and J 6 bases short, with 8 bases between. Germline V CDR1 and CDR2: SGHTA, FQGNSA. There are 14 residues in the CDR3. The CDR3 protein is CASSLAPNSGELFF. The DNA of the CDR3 is TGTGCCAGCAGCTTAGCCCCGAATTCCGGGGAGCTGTTTTTT.

The V gene is TRBV7-2, the J gene TRBJ1-1; TRBD1 is a possible D gene (5 bases). The CDR3 sequence is 15 residues long. V lost 4 bases, J lost 0 bases, and 12 bases lay in between. Germline CDR1 is SGHTA and CDR2 is FQGNSA. The CDR3 region has the DNA TGTGCCAGCAGCTCAAACAGGATCATGAACACTGAAGCTTTCTTT. Translation: CASSSNRIMNTEAFF.